The 28 T cell receptor beta chains given below trace back to one sample, sequenced in a study of blood T cell repertoires in COVID-19. Sequencing was performed with immunoSEQ multiplex PCR; in TCRdb, only in-frame clones are kept and a portion is missing. Found here are 200,000 to 250,000 clones, about 88% of them singletons; the top ten hold approximately 0.89%. Material for sequencing was peripheral blood. These receptors were collected from a man aged 35 to 55 with acute or convalescent COVID-19.

This clone was found once. This rearrangement joins TRBV27 to TRBJ1-1, with D possibly TRBD1 on 6 matching bases. The CDR3 consists of 15 residues. Germline assignment: CDR1 MNHEY and CDR2 SMNVEV (reference sequence). Trimming removed 2 bases from V and 5 bases from J, with 15 bases in between. As DNA, the CDR3 is TGTGCCAGCAGTTTACAGGGGCGATCGGGAACTGAAGCTTTCTTT. The encoded protein is CASSLQGRSGTEAFF.

The chain links TRBV6-2 or TRBV6-3 to TRBJ2-2; D perhaps matches TRBD2 (7 bases). V was clipped by 0 bases and J by 8 bases, with 19 bases between them. CDR3 length: 17 amino acids. Looked up from germline, CDR1 is MNHEY and CDR2 is SVGEGT. This CDR3 is CASSYSAGATHVGELFF. For the CDR3, the DNA is TGTGCCAGCAGTTACTCGGCGGGGGCCACCCATGTAGGGGAGCTGTTTTTT.

Points on this clone: Other DNA sequences within the sample encode an identical CDR3. The chain is built from TRBV5-1 and TRBJ1-1; a weak D match, TRBD1 (6 bases). There are 14 residues in the CDR3. V lost 5 bases and J lost 1, with 12 bases in between. The V gene's germline CDR1 is SGHRS and CDR2 YFSETQ. CDR3: CASRWGGENTEAFF. CDR3 coding DNA: TGCGCCAGCAGATGGGGGGGCGAGAACACTGAAGCTTTCTTT.

As for this clone: The sample holds other DNA sequences that translate to the same CDR3. This chain links TRBV6-5 with TRBJ1-6; 9 nucleotides line up with TRBD1. With 5 bases clipped from V and 7 bases from J, the junction kept 3 bases outside the gene matches. The germline gives CDR1 MNHEY, CDR2 SVGAGI. This CDR3 is 14 amino acids long. The CDR3 here is CASSLGQGNSPLHF. In DNA, the CDR3 is TGTGCCAGCAGTCTAGGACAGGGGAATTCACCCCTCCACTTT.

The V and J genes are TRBV2 and TRBJ1-6, with D perhaps TRBD1 (6 bases). CDR3 length: 14 residues. CDR1 is SNHLY, CDR2 FYNNEI, per germline. V was trimmed by 10 bases and J by 5 bases, leaving 15 bases between them. The CDR3 region is CANTGNADNSPLHF. As DNA, the CDR3 is TGTGCCAACACAGGGAATGCCGATAATTCACCCCTCCACTTT.

This chain links TRBV6-5 with TRBJ1-6; D gene unclear. The CDR3 is 15 amino acids. Trimming left V 6 bases short and J 12 bases short, with 21 bases between. CDR1 is MNHEY, CDR2 SVGAGI, per germline. The CDR3 sequence: CASSLGVPSIEPLHF. The CDR3 DNA is TGTGCCAGCAGCCTCGGGGTGCCCTCAATTGAACCCCTCCACTTT.

The V call is TRBV23-1, the J call TRBJ1-1; 7 bases align to TRBD1. TRBV23-1 is reported as an ORF; its role is uncertain. The CDR3 is made up of 14 amino acids. V was pared by 6 bases and J by 6 bases, with 10 bases of the junction left unmatched. This CDR3 reads CASRAPDRDAEAFF. The CDR3 DNA is TGCGCCAGCAGAGCACCTGACAGGGACGCTGAAGCTTTCTTT.

This chain connects TRBV5-1 to TRBJ2-3; TRBD1 matches 9 bases. The length of the CDR3 is 14 residues. The ends lost 0 bases at V and 6 bases at J; junction bases unmatched: 2. Germline V gene sequence: CDR1 SGHRS, CDR2 YFSETQ. The CDR3 DNA follows: TGCGCCAGCAGCTTGGGGACAGGGGCCGATACGCAGTATTTT. It encodes CASSLGTGADTQYF. Together with reference TRBV5-1 and TRBJ2-3, the CDR3 gives the full variable domain: KAGVTQTPRYLIKTRGQQVTLSCSPISGHRSVSWYQQTPGQGLQFLFEYFSETQRNKGNFPGRFSGRQFSNSRSEMNVSTLELGDSALYLCASSLGTGADTQYFGPGTRLTVL.

V gene TRBV12-5 combines with J gene TRBJ2-1, with a possible D match to TRBD1 (6 bases). V gave up 1 base and J gave up 1 base, with 11 bases separating them. CDR3 length: 16 amino acids. Germline V CDR1 and CDR2: LGHNT, FRNRAP. In nucleotides, the CDR3 is TGTGCTAGTGGTTTGGGGGACATAGGGTCCTACAATGAGCAGTTCTTC. It is translated as CASGLGDIGSYNEQFF.

This clone was detected only a few times. The chain combines TRBV19 with TRBJ1-2; maybe TRBD1 (5 bases). This CDR3 has 17 amino acids. CDR1 is LNHDA and CDR2 is SQIVND in the germline V gene (reference sequence). V dropped 1 base and J dropped 0 bases, with 15 bases sitting between them. The DNA for the CDR3 is TGTGCCAGTAGTATAGGCCCGCCACAGGTTCCTAACTATGGCTACACCTTC. Protein: CASSIGPPQVPNYGYTF.

This sequence joins TRBV11-2 and TRBJ2-7; TRBD1 matches 8 bases. Losses at the gene ends were 6 bases for V and 0 bases for J; bases not matched to a gene: 7. Germline assignment: CDR1 SGHAT and CDR2 FQNNGV. This CDR3 is 15 amino acids long. The CDR3 nucleotides are TGTGCCAGCAGTTACCGGGACAGGAGCTCCTACGAGCAGTACTTC. Its translation: CASSYRDRSSYEQYF.

This clone has only one observation. J is TRBJ2-5 and V is TRBV3-1 (or the pseudogene TRBV3-2); D is possibly TRBD2 (7 bases). This CDR3 comprises 14 residues. V was trimmed by 5 bases and J by 3 bases, leaving 13 bases between them. Germline V gene data show CDR1 as LGHDT and CDR2 as YNNKEL (reference sequence). The chain's CDR3 is CASSRRGGEETQYF. The DNA of the CDR3 is TGTGCCAGCAGCAGAAGGGGGGGTGAAGAGACCCAGTACTTC.

The rearrangement joins TRBV9 to TRBJ1-1, with no clear D. Trimming took off 3 bases at V and 1 base at J, with 10 bases between the two ends. The CDR3 sequence is 14 residues long. CDR1 is SGDLS, CDR2 YYNGEE, per germline. In nucleotides, the CDR3 is TGTGCCAGCAGCGACGAGAACAGGAACACTGAAGCTTTCTTT. It codes for CASSDENRNTEAFF.

V is TRBV7-7 and J is TRBJ1-4, with D possibly being TRBD1 (6 bases). Germline CDR1 is SSHAT and CDR2 is FNYEAQ (reference sequence). With 4 bases removed from V and 7 bases from J, the gap between germline ends came to 10 bases. This CDR3 has 13 residues. CDR3 sequence reads: CASSSLQGEKLFF. The CDR3 nucleotides are TGTGCCAGCAGCTCCCTACAGGGTGAAAAACTGTTTTTT.

The chain links TRBV4-2 to TRBJ2-3, with TRBD1 identical over 11 bases. The germline CDR1 and CDR2 sequences are LGHNA and YNFKEQ. V shed 3 bases, J shed 4 bases, and the junction held 3 bases outside the gene matches. This CDR3 is 15 amino acids long. Here the CDR3 DNA reads TGTGCCAGCAGCCACCCGGGACAGGGGGCAGATACGCAGTATTTT. This translates into CASSHPGQGADTQYF.

This rearrangement joins TRBV5-1 to TRBJ1-1; D is perhaps TRBD1 (6 bases). Germline assignment: CDR1 SGHRS and CDR2 YFSETQ. This CDR3 contains 15 residues. Trimming removed 4 bases at V and 4 bases at J, with 17 bases between. The CDR3 sequence: CASSARTDQGTEAFF. The CDR3, as DNA: TGCGCCAGCAGCGCCCGGACAGACCAGGGCACTGAAGCTTTCTTT.

The chain combines TRBV6-2 or TRBV6-3 with TRBJ2-7; 9 bases are a match to TRBD1. This CDR3 comprises 14 residues. CDR1 is MNHEY, CDR2 SVGEGT, per germline. The V and J ends lost 1 base and 6 bases, in that order; junction bases with no gene match: 4. CDR3 nucleotide sequence: TGTGCCAGCAGTTACTGGGACAGGGCGGGCGAGCAGTACTTC. Its protein is CASSYWDRAGEQYF.

J is TRBJ2-1 and V is TRBV28; 9 nucleotides line up with TRBD2. CDR3 length equals 16 residues. Trimming removed 3 bases from V and 5 bases from J; junction bases left unmatched: 8. Germline-derived CDR1 and CDR2 are MDHEN and SYDVKM. CDR3 protein: CASSLLRGGADNEQFF. The CDR3 coding sequence is TGTGCCAGCAGTTTGTTGCGCGGGGGGGCCGACAATGAGCAGTTCTTC.

J is TRBJ1-5 and V is TRBV6-5, with unresolved D. V lost 5 bases and J 1 base, leaving 9 bases between the germline ends. CDR1 MNHEY and CDR2 SVGAGI come from the germline V gene. The CDR3 length is 14 residues. CDR3 residues: CASSPDKSNQPQHF. DNA for the CDR3: TGTGCCAGCAGTCCAGACAAAAGCAATCAGCCCCAGCATTTT.

The CDR3 here is CASSVGSSRQLGNTIYF. The CDR3 bases are TGTGCCAGCAGTGTAGGGTCGAGCCGACAGTTGGGAAACACCATATATTTT. The chain carries TRBV28 and TRBJ1-3; a possible D gene is TRBD1 (5 bases). Germline values: CDR1 MDHEN, CDR2 SYDVKM. CDR3 length equals 17 residues. Trimming removed 5 bases at V and 4 bases at J, with 21 bases between. The variable domain in full, with the rest retrieved from reference TRBV28 and TRBJ1-3, is DVKVTQSSRYLVKRTGEKVFLECVQDMDHENMFWYRQDPGLGLRLIYFSYDVKMKEKGDIPEGYSVSREKKERFSLILESASTNQTSMYLCASSVGSSRQLGNTIYFGEGSWLTVV.

The V gene is TRBV2, the J gene TRBJ1-5, with TRBD1 matching 8 bases. The CDR3 has 15 residues. Germline V gives CDR1 SNHLY, CDR2 FYNNEI. Germline trimming cut 3 bases from V and 2 bases from J; bases unmatched to any gene: 3. The CDR3 region has the DNA TGTGCCAGCAGTGAGACGGACAGGGGCAATCAGCCCCAGCATTTT. This sequence encodes CASSETDRGNQPQHF. Full variable domain (rest looked up from reference TRBV2 and TRBJ1-5): EPEVTQTPSHQVTQMGQEVILRCVPISNHLYFYWYRQILGQKVEFLVSFYNNEISEKSEIFDDQFSVERPDGSNFTLKIRSTKLEDSAMYFCASSETDRGNQPQHFGDGTRLSIL.

The gene calls are TRBV9 and TRBJ2-3, with unresolved D. This CDR3 has 14 residues. Germline V CDR1 and CDR2: SGDLS, YYNGEE. V lost 0 bases and J lost 2, with 7 bases in between. The CDR3 DNA reads TGTGCCAGCAGCGTAGGTCCGTTCACAGATACGCAGTATTTT. Its protein is CASSVGPFTDTQYF.

CDR3 protein: CASSAHQQRGGTDTQYF. The CDR3 DNA is TGTGCCAGCAGCGCTCACCAACAGCGGGGGGGGACAGATACGCAGTATTTT. This chain connects TRBV9 to TRBJ2-3, with TRBD2 identical over 10 bases. Germline values: CDR1 SGDLS, CDR2 YYNGEE. V was clipped by 3 bases and J by 3 bases; unmatched bases: 10. This CDR3 region has 17 residues.

This clone was observed once. This chain connects TRBV29-1 to TRBJ1-1; no reliable D call. CDR3 length: 13 amino acids. V lost 4 bases, J lost 0 bases, and 9 bases lay in between. CDR1 is SQVTM and CDR2 is ANQGSEA in the germline V gene. Here the CDR3 reads CSVVGLMNTEAFF. CDR3 nucleotide sequence: TGCAGCGTTGTTGGACTGATGAACACTGAAGCTTTCTTT.

This sequence joins TRBV18 and TRBJ2-7; 8 bases map to TRBD1. CDR1 and CDR2 (germline): KGHSH, LQKENI. The CDR3 is made up of 14 amino acids. The J segment lost 6 bases and the V segment lost 0 bases, leaving 4 bases of the junction unmatched. The CDR3 here is CASSPPSTGGEQYF. The CDR3 bases are TGTGCCAGCTCACCACCTAGCACAGGGGGCGAGCAGTACTTC.

The chain is built from TRBV7-8 and TRBJ1-5; D is unresolved. The CDR3 is 15 amino acids. Germline V gives CDR1 SGHVS, CDR2 FQNEAQ. V lost 5 bases to trimming and J lost 5 bases, with 16 bases between them. The CDR3 nucleotides read TGTGCCAGCAGCCCCAGTAGCCAGAACCATCAGCCCCAGCATTTT. This sequence encodes CASSPSSQNHQPQHF.

The V gene is TRBV12-3 or TRBV12-4, the J gene TRBJ2-3, with no clear D. This CDR3 has 13 amino acids. V lost 6 bases and J 2 bases, leaving 9 bases between the germline ends. The CDR3 nucleotides read TGTGCCAGCAGGCCGAGCTTCACAGATACGCAGTATTTT. Protein: CASRPSFTDTQYF.

V and J are TRBV3-1 (or the pseudogene TRBV3-2) and TRBJ1-1; no reliable D call. The CDR3 length is 14 residues. Trimming stripped 2 bases from V and 2 bases from J, with 9 bases between. Germline V lookup: CDR1 LGHDT, CDR2 YNNKEL (reference sequence). The CDR3 loop reads CASSQFRGNTEAFF. CDR3 nucleotides: TGTGCCAGCAGCCAATTTCGGGGAAACACTGAAGCTTTCTTT.